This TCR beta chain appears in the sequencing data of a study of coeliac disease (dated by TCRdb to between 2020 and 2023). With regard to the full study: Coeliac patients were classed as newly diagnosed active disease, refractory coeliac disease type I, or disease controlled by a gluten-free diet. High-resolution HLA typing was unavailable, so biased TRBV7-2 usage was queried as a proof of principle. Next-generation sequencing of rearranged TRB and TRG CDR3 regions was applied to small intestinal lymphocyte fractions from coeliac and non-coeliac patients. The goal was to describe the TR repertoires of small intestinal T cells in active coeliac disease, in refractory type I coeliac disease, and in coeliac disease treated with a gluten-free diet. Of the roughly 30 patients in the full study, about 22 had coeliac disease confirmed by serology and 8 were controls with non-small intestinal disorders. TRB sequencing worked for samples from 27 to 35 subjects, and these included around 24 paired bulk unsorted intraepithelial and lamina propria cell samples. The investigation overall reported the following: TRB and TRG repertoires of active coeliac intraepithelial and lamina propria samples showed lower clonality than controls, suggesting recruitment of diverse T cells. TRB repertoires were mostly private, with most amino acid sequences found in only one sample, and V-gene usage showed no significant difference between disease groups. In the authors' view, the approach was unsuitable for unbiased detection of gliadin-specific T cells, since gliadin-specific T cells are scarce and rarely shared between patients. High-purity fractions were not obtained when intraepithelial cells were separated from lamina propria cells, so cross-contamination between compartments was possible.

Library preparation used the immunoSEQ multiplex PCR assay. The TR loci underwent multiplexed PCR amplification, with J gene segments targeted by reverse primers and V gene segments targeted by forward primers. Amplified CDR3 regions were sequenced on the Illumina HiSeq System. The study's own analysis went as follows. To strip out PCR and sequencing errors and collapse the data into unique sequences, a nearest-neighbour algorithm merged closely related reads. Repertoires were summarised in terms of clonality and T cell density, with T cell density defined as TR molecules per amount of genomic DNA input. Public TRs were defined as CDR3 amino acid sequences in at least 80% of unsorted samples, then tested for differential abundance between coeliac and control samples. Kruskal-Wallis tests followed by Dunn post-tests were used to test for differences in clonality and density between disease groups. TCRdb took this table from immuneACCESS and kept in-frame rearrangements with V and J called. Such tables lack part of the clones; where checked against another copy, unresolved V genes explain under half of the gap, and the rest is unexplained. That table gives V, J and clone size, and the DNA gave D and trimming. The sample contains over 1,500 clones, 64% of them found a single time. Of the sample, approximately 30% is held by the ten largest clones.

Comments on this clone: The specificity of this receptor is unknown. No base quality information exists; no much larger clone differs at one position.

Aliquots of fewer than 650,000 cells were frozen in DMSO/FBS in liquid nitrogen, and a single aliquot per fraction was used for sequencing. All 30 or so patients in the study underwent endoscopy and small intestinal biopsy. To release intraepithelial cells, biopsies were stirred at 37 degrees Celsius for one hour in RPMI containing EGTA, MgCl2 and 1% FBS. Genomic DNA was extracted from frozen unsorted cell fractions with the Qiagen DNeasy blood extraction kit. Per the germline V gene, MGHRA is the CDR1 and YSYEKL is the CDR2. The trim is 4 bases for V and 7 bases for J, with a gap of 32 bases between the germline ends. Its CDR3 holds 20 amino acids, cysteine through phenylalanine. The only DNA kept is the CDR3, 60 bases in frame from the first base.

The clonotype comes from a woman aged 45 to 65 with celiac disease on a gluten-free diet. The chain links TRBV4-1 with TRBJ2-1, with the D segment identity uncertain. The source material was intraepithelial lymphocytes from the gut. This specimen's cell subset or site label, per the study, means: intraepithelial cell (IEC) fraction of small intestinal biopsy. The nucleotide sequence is TGCGCCAGCAGCCGCAAGCAGCGTCCTTCTTATGTGTCTTTTATGAATGAGCAGTTCTTC. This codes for CASSRKQRPSYVSFMNEQFF.